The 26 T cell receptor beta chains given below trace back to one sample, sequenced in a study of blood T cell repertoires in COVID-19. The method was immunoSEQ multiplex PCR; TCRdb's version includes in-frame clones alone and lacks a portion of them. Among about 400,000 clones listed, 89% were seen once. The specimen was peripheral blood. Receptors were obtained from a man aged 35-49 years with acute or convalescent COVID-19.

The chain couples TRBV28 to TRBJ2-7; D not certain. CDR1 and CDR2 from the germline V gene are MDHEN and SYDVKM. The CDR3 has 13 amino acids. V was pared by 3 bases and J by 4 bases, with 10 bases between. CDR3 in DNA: TGTGCCAGCAGTTTTTTAGCCCGATACGAGCAGTACTTC. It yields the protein CASSFLARYEQYF.

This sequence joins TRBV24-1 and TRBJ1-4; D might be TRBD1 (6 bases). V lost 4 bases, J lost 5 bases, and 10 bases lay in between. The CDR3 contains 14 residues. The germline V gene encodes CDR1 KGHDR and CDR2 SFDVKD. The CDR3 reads CATSESGQNEKLFF. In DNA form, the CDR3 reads TGTGCCACCAGTGAAAGTGGACAGAATGAAAAACTGTTTTTT.

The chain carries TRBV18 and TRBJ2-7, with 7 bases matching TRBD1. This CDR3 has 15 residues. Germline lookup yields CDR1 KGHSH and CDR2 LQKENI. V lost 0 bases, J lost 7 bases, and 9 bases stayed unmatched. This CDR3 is CASSPPGGDRVEQYF. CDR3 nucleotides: TGTGCCAGCTCACCACCCGGAGGAGACAGGGTTGAGCAGTACTTC.

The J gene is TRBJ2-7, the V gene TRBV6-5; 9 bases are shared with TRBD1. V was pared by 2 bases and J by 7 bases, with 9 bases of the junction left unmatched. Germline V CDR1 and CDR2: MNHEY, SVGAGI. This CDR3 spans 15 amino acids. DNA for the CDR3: TGTGCCAGCAGTTACGGGGACAGGGATGTAGGGGAGCAGTACTTC. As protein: CASSYGDRDVGEQYF.

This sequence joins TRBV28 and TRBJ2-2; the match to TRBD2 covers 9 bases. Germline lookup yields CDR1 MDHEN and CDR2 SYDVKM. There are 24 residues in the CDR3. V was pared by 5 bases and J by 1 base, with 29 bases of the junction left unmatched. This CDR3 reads CASSLGLAWSSGNPSYLNTGELFF. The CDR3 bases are TGTGCCAGCAGTCTCGGTCTTGCATGGTCTAGCGGGAATCCTAGCTATCTGAACACCGGGGAGCTGTTTTTT.

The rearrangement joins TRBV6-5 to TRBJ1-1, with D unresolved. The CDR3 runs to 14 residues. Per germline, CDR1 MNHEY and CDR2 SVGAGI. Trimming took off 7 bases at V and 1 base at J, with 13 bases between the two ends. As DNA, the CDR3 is TGTGCCAGCAAATCGTTGCGCAAGAACACTGAAGCTTTCTTT. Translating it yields CASKSLRKNTEAFF.

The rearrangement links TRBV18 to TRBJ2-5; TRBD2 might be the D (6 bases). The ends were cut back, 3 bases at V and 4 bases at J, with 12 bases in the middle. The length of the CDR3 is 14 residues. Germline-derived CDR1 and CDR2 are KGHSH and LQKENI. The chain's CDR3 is CASSPSGRRETQYF. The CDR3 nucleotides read TGTGCCAGCTCACCGTCAGGGAGGAGAGAGACCCAGTACTTC. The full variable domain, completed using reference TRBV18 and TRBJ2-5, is NAGVMQNPRHLVRRRGQEARLRCSPMKGHSHVYWYRQLPEEGLKFMVYLQKENIIDESGMPKERFSAEFPKEGPSILRIQQVVRGDSAAYFCASSPSGRRETQYFGPGTRLLVL.

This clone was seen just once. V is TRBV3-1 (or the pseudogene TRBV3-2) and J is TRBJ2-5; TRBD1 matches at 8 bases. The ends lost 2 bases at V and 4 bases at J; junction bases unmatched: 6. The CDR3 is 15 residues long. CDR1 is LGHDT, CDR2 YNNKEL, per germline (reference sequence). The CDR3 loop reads CASSQQGADVETQYF. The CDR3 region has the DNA TGTGCCAGCAGCCAACAGGGGGCGGATGTAGAGACCCAGTACTTC.

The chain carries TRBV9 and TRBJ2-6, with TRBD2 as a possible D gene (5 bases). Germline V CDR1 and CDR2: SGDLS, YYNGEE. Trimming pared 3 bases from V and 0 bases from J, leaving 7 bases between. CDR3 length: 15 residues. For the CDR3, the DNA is TGTGCCAGCAGCGGAGGGATCTCTGGGGCCAACGTCCTGACTTTC. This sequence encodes CASSGGISGANVLTF.

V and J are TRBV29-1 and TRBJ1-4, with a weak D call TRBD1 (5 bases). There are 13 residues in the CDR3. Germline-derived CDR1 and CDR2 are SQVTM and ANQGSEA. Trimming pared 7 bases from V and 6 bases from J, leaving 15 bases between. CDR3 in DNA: TGCAGCGGGGTAGGGGCGCAGGATGAAAAACTGTTTTTT. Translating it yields CSGVGAQDEKLFF.

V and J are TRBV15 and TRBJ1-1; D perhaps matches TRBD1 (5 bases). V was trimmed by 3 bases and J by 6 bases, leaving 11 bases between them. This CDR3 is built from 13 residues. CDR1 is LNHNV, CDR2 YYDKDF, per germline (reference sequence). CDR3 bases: TGTGCCACCAGCAGTCAGGGATCAGCTGAAGCTTTCTTT. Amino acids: CATSSQGSAEAFF.

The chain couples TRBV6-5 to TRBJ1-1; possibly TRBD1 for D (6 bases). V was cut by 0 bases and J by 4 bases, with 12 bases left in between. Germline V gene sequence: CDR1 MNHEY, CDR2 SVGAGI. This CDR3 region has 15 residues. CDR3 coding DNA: TGTGCCAGCAGTTACTCGCTGGGGGCGGTCACTGAAGCTTTCTTT. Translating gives CASSYSLGAVTEAFF.

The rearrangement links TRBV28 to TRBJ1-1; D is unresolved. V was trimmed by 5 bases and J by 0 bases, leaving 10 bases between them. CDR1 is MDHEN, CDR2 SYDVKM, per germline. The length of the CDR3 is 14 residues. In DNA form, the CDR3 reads TGTGCCAGCAGTGCCGAAACAATGAACACTGAAGCTTTCTTT. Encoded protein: CASSAETMNTEAFF.

The CDR3 DNA is TGTGCCAGCAGCCAAGAGGACAGGCGGGCCGGGGAGCTGTTTTTT. Amino acid sequence: CASSQEDRRAGELFF. V usage is TRBV3-1 (or the pseudogene TRBV3-2) and J usage is TRBJ2-2; 7 bases are a match to TRBD1. With V trimmed by 0 bases and J by 6 bases, 4 bases remained unmatched. From germline, CDR1 is LGHDT and CDR2 YNNKEL (reference sequence). The CDR3 extends over 15 amino acids.

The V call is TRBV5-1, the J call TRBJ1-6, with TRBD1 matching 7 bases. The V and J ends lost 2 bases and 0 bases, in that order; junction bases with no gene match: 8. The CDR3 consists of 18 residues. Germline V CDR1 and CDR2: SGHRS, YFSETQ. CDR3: CASSLAGQASSYNSPLHF. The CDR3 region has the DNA TGCGCCAGCAGCTTAGCCGGACAGGCGAGCTCCTATAATTCACCCCTCCACTTT.

The chain's CDR3 is CASSQTGQPGETQYF. CDR3 nucleotide sequence: TGTGCCAGCAGCCAAACGGGACAGCCGGGCGAGACCCAGTACTTC. The chain couples TRBV4-2 to TRBJ2-5, with 7 nucleotides matching TRBD1. CDR1 LGHNA and CDR2 YNFKEQ come from the germline V gene. V gave up 2 bases and J gave up 5 bases; unmatched junction bases: 8. CDR3 length: 15 residues.

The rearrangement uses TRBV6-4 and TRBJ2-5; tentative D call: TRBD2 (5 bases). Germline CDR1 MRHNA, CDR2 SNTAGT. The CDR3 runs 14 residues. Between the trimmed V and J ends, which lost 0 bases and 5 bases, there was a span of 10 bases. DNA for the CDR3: TGTGCCAGCAGTGACTCCGAGGGCTTCGAGACCCAGTACTTC. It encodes CASSDSEGFETQYF.

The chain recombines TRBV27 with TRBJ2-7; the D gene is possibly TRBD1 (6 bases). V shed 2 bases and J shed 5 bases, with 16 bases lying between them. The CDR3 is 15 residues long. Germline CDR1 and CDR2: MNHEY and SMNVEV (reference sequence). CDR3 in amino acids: CASSLPTGFVNEQYF. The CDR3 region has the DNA TGTGCCAGCAGTTTACCGACAGGATTTGTAAACGAGCAGTACTTC.

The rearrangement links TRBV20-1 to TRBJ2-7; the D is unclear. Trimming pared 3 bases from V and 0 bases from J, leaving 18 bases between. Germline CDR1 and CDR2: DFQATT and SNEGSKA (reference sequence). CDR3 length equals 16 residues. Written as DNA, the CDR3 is TGCAGTGCTAGTCCCTTCCGTGCCAGGAACTCCTACGAGCAGTACTTC. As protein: CSASPFRARNSYEQYF.

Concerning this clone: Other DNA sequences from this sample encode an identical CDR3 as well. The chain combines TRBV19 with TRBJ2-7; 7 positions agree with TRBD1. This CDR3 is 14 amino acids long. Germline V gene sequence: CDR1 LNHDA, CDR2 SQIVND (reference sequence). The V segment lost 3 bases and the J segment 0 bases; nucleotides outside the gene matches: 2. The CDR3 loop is CASSMTGSSYEQYF. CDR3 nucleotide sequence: TGTGCCAGTAGTATGACAGGGTCCTCCTACGAGCAGTACTTC.

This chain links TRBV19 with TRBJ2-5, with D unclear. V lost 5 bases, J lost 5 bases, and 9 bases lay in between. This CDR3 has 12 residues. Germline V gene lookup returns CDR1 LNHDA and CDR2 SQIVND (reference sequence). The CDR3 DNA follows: TGTGCCAGTAGTCCTGCCGCGGAGACCCAGTACTTC. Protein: CASSPAAETQYF.

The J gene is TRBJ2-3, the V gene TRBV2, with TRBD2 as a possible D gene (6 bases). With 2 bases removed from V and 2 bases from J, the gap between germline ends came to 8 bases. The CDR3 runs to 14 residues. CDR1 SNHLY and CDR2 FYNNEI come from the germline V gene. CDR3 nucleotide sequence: TGTGCCAGCAGTGAACAGGACTACACAGATACGCAGTATTTT. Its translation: CASSEQDYTDTQYF.

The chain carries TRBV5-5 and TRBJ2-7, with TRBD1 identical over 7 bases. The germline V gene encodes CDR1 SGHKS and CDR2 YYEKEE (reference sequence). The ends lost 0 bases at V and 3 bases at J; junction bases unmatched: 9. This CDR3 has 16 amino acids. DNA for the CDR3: TGTGCCAGCAGCTTGGGAATGGACAGGACTCTCTACGAGCAGTACTTC. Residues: CASSLGMDRTLYEQYF.

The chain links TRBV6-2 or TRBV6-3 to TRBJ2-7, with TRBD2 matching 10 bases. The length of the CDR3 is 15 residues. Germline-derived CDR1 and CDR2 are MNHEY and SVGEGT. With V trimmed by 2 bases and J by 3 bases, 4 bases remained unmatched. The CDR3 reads CASSYVLAGVYEQYF. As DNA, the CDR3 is TGTGCCAGCAGTTACGTCCTAGCGGGAGTCTACGAGCAGTACTTC.

CDR3 in amino acids: CASSASHGTGDSPLHF. The DNA of the CDR3 is TGTGCCAGCAGCGCATCCCATGGGACAGGGGATTCACCCCTCCACTTT. The chain employs TRBV9 and TRBJ1-6; TRBD1 matches at 10 bases. V trimming: 3 bases; J trimming: 8 bases; junction bases outside the gene matches: 8. CDR1 is SGDLS, CDR2 YYNGEE, per germline. CDR3 length: 16 amino acids. The whole variable domain, filled in from reference TRBV9 and TRBJ1-6, reads DSGVTQTPKHLITATGQRVTLRCSPRSGDLSVYWYQQSLDQGLQFLIQYYNGEERAKGNILERFSAQQFPDLHSELNLSSLELGDSALYFCASSASHGTGDSPLHFGNGTRLTVT.

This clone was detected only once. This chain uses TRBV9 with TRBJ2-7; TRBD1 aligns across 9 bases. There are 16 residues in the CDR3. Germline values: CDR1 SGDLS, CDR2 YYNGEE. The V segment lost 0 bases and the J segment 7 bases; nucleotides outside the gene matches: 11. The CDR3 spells CASSVVGTGGTVEQYF. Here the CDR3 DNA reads TGTGCCAGCAGCGTAGTCGGAACAGGGGGCACGGTAGAGCAGTACTTC.